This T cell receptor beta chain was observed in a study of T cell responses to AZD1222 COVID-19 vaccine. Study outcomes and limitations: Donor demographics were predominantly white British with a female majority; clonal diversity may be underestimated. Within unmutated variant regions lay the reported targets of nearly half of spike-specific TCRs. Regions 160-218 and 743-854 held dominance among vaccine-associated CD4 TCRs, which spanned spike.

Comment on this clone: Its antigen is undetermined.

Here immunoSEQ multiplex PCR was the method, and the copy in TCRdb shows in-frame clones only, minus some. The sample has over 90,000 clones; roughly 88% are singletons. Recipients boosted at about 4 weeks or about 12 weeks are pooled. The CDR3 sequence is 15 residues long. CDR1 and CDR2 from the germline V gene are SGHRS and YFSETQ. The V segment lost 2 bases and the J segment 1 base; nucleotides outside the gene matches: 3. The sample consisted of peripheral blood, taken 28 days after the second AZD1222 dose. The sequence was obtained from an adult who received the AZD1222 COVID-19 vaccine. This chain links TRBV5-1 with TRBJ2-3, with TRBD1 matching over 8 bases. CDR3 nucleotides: TGCGCCAGCAGCTTTATGGACAGGGGCACAGATACGCAGTATTTT. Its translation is CASSFMDRGTDTQYF.